The entry that follows covers one T cell receptor beta chain sequence. Its antigen is still unknown. These data are taken from a study of long-term antiretroviral therapy in people with HIV. Running of the v3.0 immunoSEQ assay took place at survey level. TCRdb's table, derived via immunoSEQ multiplex PCR, lists solely in-frame clones and lacks some. This table holds around 30,000 clones, about 85% found once. Amounts of about 1-10 million cryopreserved PBMC were held in the samples before DNA extraction. V lost 0 bases to trimming and J lost 1 base, with 10 bases between them. Per germline, CDR1 SGHRS and CDR2 YFSETQ. The CDR3 has 15 residues. Study observations and caveats: Post-treatment diversity went higher with ART but stayed below transplant donor controls.

The TCR sequence derives from a man aged 35 to 55 with HIV. This sample comprised unsorted PBMCs, obtained 3 years after starting antiretroviral therapy. This rearrangement joins TRBV5-1 to TRBJ1-1, with D possibly being TRBD1 (6 bases). The CDR3 coding sequence is TGCGCCAGCAGCTTGGTGGGGGCTGGGAACACTGAAGCTTTCTTT. Translated: CASSLVGAGNTEAFF.